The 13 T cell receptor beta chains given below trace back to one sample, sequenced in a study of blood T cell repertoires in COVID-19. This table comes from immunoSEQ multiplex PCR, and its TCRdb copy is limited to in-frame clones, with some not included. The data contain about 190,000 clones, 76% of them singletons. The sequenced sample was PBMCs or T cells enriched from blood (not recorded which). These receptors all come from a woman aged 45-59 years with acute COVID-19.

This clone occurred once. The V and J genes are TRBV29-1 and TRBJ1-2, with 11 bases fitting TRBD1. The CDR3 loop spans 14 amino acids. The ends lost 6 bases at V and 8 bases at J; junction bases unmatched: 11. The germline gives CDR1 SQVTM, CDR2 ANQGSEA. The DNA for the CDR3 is TGCAGCGTAGCCGGGACAGGGGGAAGAGAAGGCTACACCTTC. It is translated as CSVAGTGGREGYTF. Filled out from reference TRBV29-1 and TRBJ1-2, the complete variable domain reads SAVISQKPSRDICQRGTSLTIQCQVDSQVTMMFWYRQQPGQSLTLIATANQGSEATYESGFVIDKFPISRPNLTFSTLTVSNMSPEDSSIYLCSVAGTGGREGYTFGSGTRLTVV.

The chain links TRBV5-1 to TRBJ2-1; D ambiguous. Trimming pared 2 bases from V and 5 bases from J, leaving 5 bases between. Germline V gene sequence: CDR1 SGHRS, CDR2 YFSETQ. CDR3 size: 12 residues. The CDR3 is CASSFTDNEQFF. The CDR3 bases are TGCGCCAGCAGCTTCACGGACAATGAGCAGTTCTTC.

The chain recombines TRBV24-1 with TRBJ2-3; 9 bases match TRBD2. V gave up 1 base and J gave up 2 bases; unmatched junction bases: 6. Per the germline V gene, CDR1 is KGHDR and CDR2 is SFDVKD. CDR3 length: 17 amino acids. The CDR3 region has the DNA TGTGCCACCAGTGATTTTTTCAGCGGGGGGACCACAGATACGCAGTATTTT. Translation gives CATSDFFSGGTTDTQYF.

Written as DNA, the CDR3 is TGTGCCAGCCGGAGAGGCGGACAAGAGACCCAGTACTTC. Amino acid sequence: CASRRGGQETQYF. The V and J genes are TRBV27 and TRBJ2-5; D is undetermined. CDR1 MNHEY and CDR2 SMNVEV come from the germline V gene (reference sequence). Trimming took 8 bases from V and 2 from J, leaving 12 bases between them. The CDR3 is 13 amino acids.

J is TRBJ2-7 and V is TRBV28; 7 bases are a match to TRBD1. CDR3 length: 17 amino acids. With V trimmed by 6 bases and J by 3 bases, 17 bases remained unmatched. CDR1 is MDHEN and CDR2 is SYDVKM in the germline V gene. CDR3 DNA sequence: TGTGCCAGCAGCCAATCCAGCCCACAGGGGCTAAACTACGAGCAGTACGTC. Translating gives CASSQSSPQGLNYEQYV.

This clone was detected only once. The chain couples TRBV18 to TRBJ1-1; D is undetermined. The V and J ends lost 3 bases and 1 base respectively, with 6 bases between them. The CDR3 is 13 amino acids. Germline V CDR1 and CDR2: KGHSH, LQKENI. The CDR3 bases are TGTGCCAGCTCACCCGACACGAACACTGAAGCTTTCTTT. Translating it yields CASSPDTNTEAFF.

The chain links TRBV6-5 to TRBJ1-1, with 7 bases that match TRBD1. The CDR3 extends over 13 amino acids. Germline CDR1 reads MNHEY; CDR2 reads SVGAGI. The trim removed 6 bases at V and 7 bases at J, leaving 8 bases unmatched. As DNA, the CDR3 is TGTGCCAGCAGATCGGGACAGACCCTTGAAGCTTTCTTT. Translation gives CASRSGQTLEAFF.

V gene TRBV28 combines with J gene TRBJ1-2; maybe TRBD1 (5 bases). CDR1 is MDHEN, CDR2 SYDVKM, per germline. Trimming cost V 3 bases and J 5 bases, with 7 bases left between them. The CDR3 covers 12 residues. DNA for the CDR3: TGTGCCAGCAGTTTCGGGGGATATGGCTACACCTTC. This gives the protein CASSFGGYGYTF.

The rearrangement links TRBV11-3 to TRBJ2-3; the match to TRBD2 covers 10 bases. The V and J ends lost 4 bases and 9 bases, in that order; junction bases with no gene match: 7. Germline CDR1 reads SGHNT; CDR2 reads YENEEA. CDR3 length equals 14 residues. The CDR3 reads CASSSTGAGGTQYF. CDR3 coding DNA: TGTGCCAGCAGCTCTACAGGAGCGGGGGGGACGCAGTATTTT.

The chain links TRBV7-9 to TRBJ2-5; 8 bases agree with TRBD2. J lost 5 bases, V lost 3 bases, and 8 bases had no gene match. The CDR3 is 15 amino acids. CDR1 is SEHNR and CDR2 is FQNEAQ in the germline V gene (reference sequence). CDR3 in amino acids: CASSLGSGTGETQYF. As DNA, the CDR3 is TGTGCCAGCAGCTTGGGTAGCGGGACGGGGGAGACCCAGTACTTC. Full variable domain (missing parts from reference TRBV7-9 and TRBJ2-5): DTGVSQNPRHKITKRGQNVTFRCDPISEHNRLYWYRQTLGQGPEFLTYFQNEAQLEKSRLLSDRFSAERPKGSFSTLEIQRTEQGDSAMYLCASSLGSGTGETQYFGPGTRLLVL.

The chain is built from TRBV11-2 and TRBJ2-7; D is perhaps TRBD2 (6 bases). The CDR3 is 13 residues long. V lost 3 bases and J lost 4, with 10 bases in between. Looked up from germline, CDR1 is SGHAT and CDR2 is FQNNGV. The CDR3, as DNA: TGTGCCAGCAGCTTGGGACGGGGGTACGAGCAGTACGTC. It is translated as CASSLGRGYEQYV.

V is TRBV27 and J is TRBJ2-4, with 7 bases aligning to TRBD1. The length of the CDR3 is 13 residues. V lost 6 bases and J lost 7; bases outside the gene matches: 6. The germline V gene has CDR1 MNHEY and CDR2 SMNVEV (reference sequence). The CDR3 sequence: CASSRDRVNIQYF. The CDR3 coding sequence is TGTGCCAGCAGCCGCGACAGGGTGAACATTCAGTACTTC.

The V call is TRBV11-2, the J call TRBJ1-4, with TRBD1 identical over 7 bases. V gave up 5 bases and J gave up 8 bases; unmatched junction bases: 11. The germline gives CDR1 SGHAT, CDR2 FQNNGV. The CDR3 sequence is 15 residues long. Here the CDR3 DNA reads TGTGCCAGCAGCGCGAACAGGGGCCTCGGAGAAAAACTGTTTTTT. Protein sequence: CASSANRGLGEKLFF. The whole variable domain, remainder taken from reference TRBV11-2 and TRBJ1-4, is EAGVAQSPRYKIIEKRQSVAFWCNPISGHATLYWYQQILGQGPKLLIQFQNNGVVDDSQLPKDRFSAERLKGVDSTLKIQPAKLEDSAVYLCASSANRGLGEKLFFGSGTQLSVL.